This TCR beta chain comes out of a study of chemoradiotherapy in HPV16-positive cancers (dated by TCRdb to between 2021 and 2022). For the wider study: Using functional T-cell assays on cells from two HPV16-positive patients, the researchers defined candidate HPV-specific T-cell clones and common TCR motifs. The study set out to ask whether T-cell immunity against the HPV oncoproteins E6 and E7 changes over the course of chemoradiotherapy and whether that immunity affects survival. The candidate HPV-specific TCRs and motifs were subsequently tracked in TCR repertoires obtained from roughly 85 patients with HPV-related cancers.

Repertoires were sampled multiple times during chemoradiotherapy, which allowed clonal expansion in the tumor microenvironment to be followed. This clone was found a few times. Its antigen target is currently unknown. No base quality values were provided; no much bigger clone lies one nucleotide off. Library preparation was by the immunoSEQ multiplex PCR assay. TCRdb obtained this table from immuneACCESS and retained in-frame rearrangements with V and J assigned. These tables miss some clones; where compared with another copy, unresolved V genes account for less than half of the shortfall, and the remainder is unexplained. In this sample the table shows 850 to 1,000 clones, around 86% of which occur a single time. The biggest ten clones account for about 5.7% of the sample. Points the paper makes about the study in general: The functional definition of HPV-specific T cells was derived from only a couple of HPV16-positive patients, and the survival association was reported for HPV16-positive patients. Expansion of candidate HPV-specific clones and E7-related TCR motifs was observed in the tumor microenvironment during treatment, whereas no such expansion was observed for non-HPV-specific T cells. Among HPV16-positive patients, expansion of HPV-responsive T cells during chemoradiotherapy was associated with better recurrence-free survival.

The CDR1 and CDR2 encoded by the germline V gene are MDHEN and SYDVKM. Its CDR3 holds 11 amino acids, cysteine through phenylalanine. Solely the CDR3 DNA is kept, with 33 bases framed from the first base. V loses 5 bases of germline sequence and J loses 10 bases, and the interval between the two ends is 11 bases. The chain couples TRBV28 to TRBJ1-1; the D gene identity is not certain. The receptor was derived from a human donor with HPV-associated anogenital cancer. The sequencing here drew on tumor tissue, taken from a patient who underwent chemoradiotherapy. The CDR3 is CASSLGLVAFF. The sequence in DNA is TGTGCCAGCAGTCTGGGTCTAGTAGCTTTCTTT. Joined to the reference TRBV28 and TRBJ1-1 proteins, this CDR3 gives the full variable domain: DVKVTQSSRYLVKRTGEKVFLECVQDMDHENMFWYRQDPGLGLRLIYFSYDVKMKEKGDIPEGYSVSREKKERFSLILESASTNQTSMYLCASSLGLVAFFGQGTRLTVV.